This T cell receptor beta chain comes out of a study of cytomegalovirus exposure and HLA in healthy donors. Study as a whole: Most donors, roughly 77% of over 300 genotyped, fell in the Caucasian-associated ancestry cluster.

V shed 3 bases, J shed 5 bases, and the junction held 8 bases outside the gene matches. Germline CDR1 SGHDT, CDR2 YYEEEE. The CDR3 contains 15 residues. PCR amplification relied on 60 Vbeta primers (plus 13 Jbeta primers). Only in-frame clones appear in the TCRdb table, and some are missing; sequencing was by immunoSEQ multiplex PCR. The sample consists of a few hundred thousand clones, under 80% of them appearing once. Sequenced sample: PBMCs. The genes are TRBV5-6 and TRBJ1-3, with 7 bases matching TRBD1. The source is a woman in her twenties or thirties in good health and CMV-seronegative. CDR3 nucleotides: TGTGCCAGCAGCTCGACAGGGAGTGGGAGAAACACCATATATTTT. This codes for CASSSTGSGRNTIYF.